Sequencing of this T cell receptor beta chain was carried out in a study of OX40 agonist ivuxolimab in advanced cancers. Details on this clone: Its antigen is unknown.

TCRdb's table, derived via immunoSEQ multiplex PCR, lists solely in-frame clones and lacks some. Among roughly 64,000 clones listed, about 88% were seen once. The CDR3 totals 13 residues. Germline CDR1 reads MNHNS; CDR2 reads SASEGT. V shed 2 bases and J shed 4 bases, with 9 bases lying between them. Study-wide results and limits: In CD8+ T cells, expanded clones were on average more numerous than in CD4+.

Autoimmune disease history or systemic immunosuppression meant exclusion. Baseline was the first blood sampling point, followed by cycle 4 day 1 and cycle 7 day 1. The chain carries TRBV6-1 and TRBJ2-7; D unresolved. Sequencing used CD4+ or CD8+ T cells sorted from blood, obtained in a trial of the OX40 agonist ivuxolimab. This receptor was identified in an adult with an advanced solid tumor such as melanoma, head and neck, liver or kidney cancer. CDR3 region: CASSEIGPYEQYF. Here the CDR3 DNA reads TGTGCCAGCAGTGAAATAGGGCCTTACGAGCAGTACTTC.